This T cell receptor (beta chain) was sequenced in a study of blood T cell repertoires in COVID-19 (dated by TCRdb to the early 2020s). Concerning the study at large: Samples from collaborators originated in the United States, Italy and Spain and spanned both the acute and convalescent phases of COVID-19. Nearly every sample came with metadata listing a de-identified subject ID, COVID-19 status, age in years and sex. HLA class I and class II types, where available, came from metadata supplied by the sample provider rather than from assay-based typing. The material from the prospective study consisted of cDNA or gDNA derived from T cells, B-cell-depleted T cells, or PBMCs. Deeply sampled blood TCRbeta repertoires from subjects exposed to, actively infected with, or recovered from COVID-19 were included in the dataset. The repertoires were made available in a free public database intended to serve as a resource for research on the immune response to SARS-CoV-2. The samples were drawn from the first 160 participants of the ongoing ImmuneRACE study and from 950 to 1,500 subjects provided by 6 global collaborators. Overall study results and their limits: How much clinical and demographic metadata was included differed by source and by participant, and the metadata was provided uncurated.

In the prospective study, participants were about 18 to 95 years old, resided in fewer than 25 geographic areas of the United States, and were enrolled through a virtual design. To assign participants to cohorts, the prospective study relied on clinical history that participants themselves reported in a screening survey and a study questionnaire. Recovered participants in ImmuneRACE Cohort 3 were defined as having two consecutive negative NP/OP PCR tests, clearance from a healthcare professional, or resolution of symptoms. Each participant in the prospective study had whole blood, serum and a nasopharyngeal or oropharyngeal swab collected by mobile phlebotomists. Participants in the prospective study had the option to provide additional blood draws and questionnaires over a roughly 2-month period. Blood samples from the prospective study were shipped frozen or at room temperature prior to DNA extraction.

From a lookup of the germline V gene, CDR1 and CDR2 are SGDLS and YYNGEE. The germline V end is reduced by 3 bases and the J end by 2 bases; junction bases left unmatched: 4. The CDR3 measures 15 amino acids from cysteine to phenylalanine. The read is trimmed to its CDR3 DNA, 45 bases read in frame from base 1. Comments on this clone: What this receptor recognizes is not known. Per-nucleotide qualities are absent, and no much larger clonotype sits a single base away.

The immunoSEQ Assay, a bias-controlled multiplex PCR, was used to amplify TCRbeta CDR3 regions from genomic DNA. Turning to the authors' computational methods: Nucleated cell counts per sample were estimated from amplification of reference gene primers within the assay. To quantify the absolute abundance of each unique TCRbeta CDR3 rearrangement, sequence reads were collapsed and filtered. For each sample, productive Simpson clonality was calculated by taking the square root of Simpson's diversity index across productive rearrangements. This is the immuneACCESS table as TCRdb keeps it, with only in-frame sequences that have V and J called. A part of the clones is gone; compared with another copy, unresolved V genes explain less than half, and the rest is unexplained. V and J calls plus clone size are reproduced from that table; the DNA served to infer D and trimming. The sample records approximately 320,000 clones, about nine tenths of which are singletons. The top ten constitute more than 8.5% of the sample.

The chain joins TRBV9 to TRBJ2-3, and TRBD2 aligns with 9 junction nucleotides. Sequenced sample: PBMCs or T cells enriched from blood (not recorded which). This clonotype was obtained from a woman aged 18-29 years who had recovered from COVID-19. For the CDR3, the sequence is CASSDRLADTDTQYF. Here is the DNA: TGTGCCAGCAGCGACCGACTAGCGGACACAGATACGCAGTATTTT.